The text below deals with one TCR beta chain. As yet, its antigen is unknown. These data belong to a study of T cell responses to AZD1222 COVID-19 vaccine. Study-wide findings and caveats: Only a handful of people who got AZD1222 tested seropositive at baseline. Spike-specific TCR breadth and depth rose after two AZD1222 doses.

Germline CDR1 and CDR2: MDHEN and SYDVKM. This CDR3 is built from 15 residues. V gave up 3 bases and J gave up 4 bases, with 12 bases separating them. Assay: immunoSEQ multiplex PCR; the TCRdb copy retains only in-frame clones and omits some. The table shows 110,000 or so clones, with more than 75% occurring only once. V gene TRBV28 combines with J gene TRBJ2-2; tentatively, D is TRBD1 (6 bases). This receptor was obtained from an adult in good health. Sequencing used peripheral blood, obtained on day 0 of AZD1222 vaccination. CDR3 sequence reads: CASSLRQGITGELFF. CDR3 nucleotides: TGTGCCAGCAGTTTGAGGCAGGGGATCACCGGGGAGCTGTTTTTT.